This TCR beta chain came from a study of PD-1 blockade in classical Hodgkin lymphoma (dated by TCRdb to between 2020 and 2021). Background on the whole study: The study used CyTOF and TCR beta sequencing to define a peripheral blood immune signature of response to PD-1 blockade in classical Hodgkin lymphoma. Broad study findings and their caveats: Baseline TCR diversity was reported as lower in newly diagnosed patients than in healthy donors, and lower still in relapsed/refractory patients. The study was restricted to a single clinical trial cohort, and the causes of repertoire differences, possibly disease activity or prior therapy, were left undefined.

CDR1 and CDR2 were assigned from the germline V gene as SQVTM and ANQGSEA. V gives up 4 bases and J gives up 2 bases, and the segment between their germline ends measures 6 bases. From cysteine to phenylalanine, the CDR3 is 12 amino acids long. Just CDR3 DNA is preserved here, 36 bases in frame from base 1. Interpreted using the paper, the time point label stands for: newly diagnosed, previously untreated cHL patient sample. As a comparison group for the relapsed/refractory trial patients, PBMCs were sequenced from patients with newly diagnosed, previously untreated classical Hodgkin lymphoma. Peripheral blood was collected in 8 mL Vacutainer Cell Preparation Tubes, from which PBMCs were isolated by centrifugation and then cryopreserved. Genomic DNA was extracted with the Qiagen DNeasy kit from unsorted PBMCs and from negatively selected CD4+ and CD8+ fractions. TCR beta CDR3 regions were amplified by immunoSEQ multiplex PCR using primers annealing to V and J segments. A synthetic immune receptor repertoire was used to minimize amplification bias, and any remaining bias was removed computationally after sequencing. The paper's data handling went like this. Repertoire diversity was quantified as the Shannon entropy index using custom Python scripts. Unsorted, CD4+ and CD8+ repertoires were analyzed separately, except in combined analyses where CD4+ and CD8+ sequences were merged in silico. TCRdb retrieved this table from immuneACCESS and kept in-frame rearrangements only. Not all clones are present; in checked studies, unresolved V genes account for under half, and no reason is known for the remainder. V, J and clone size reflect that table, while D and trimming were determined from the DNA. For this sample there are 70,000 or so clones; over 90% appear just once. More than 2% of the sample comes from the top ten.

With respect to this clone: Its antigen is still unknown. No qualities accompany the bases; no much larger clone lies one base away.

Material: peripheral blood mononuclear cells (PBMCs). This sequence was found in a human donor with classical Hodgkin lymphoma. The chain employs TRBV29-1 and TRBJ1-3; no D gene can be assigned with confidence. The CDR3 protein is CSVVTTGNTIYF. In nucleotide form, the sequence is TGCAGCGTTGTAACGACTGGAAACACCATATATTTT. Reference TRBV29-1 and TRBJ1-3 genes cover what lies past the CDR3, so the full variable domain is SAVISQKPSRDICQRGTSLTIQCQVDSQVTMMFWYRQQPGQSLTLIATANQGSEATYESGFVIDKFPISRPNLTFSTLTVSNMSPEDSSIYLCSVVTTGNTIYFGEGSWLTVV.